Listed below are T cell receptor beta chains from one sample, sequenced in a study of cytotoxic CD8 clonotypes in ibrutinib-treated CLL. Here immunoSEQ multiplex PCR was the method, and the copy in TCRdb shows in-frame clones only, minus some. The sample holds more than 300,000 clones, around four fifths seen once. Sequenced material: PBMCs, taken before ibrutinib treatment. These receptors were taken from a human donor with chronic lymphocytic leukemia. The CDR3 runs from the conserved cysteine through the conserved F or W. The order of the fields is V gene, D gene, clone size, J gene, CDR3 protein, CDR3 DNA. A D gene is named only where the DNA matches it firmly. Not every row has a clone size; where given, it reads once, few, many or a size class.

TRBV25-1	.	.	TRBJ2-4	CASSEYVTGLAKNIQYF	TGTGCCAGCAGTGAATATGTAACAGGGTTAGCCAAAAACATTCAGTACTTC
TRBV27	TRBD1	.	TRBJ1-5	CASSLFQGATQPQHF	TGTGCCAGCAGTTTATTTCAGGGGGCCACTCAGCCCCAGCATTTT
TRBV10-3	.	.	TRBJ2-3	CAISVSAQGVTDTQYF	TGTGCCATCAGTGTTTCGGCGCAGGGAGTCACAGATACGCAGTATTTT
TRBV14	.	.	TRBJ2-4	CASSPADNIQYF	TGTGCCAGCAGCCCCGCAGATAACATTCAGTACTTC
TRBV14	TRBD2	.	TRBJ2-3	CASSDSGRARDTQYF	TGTGCCAGCAGCGATAGCGGGAGGGCCCGGGATACGCAGTATTTT
TRBV4-3	.	.	TRBJ2-7	CASSQVGGGNEQYF	TGCGCCAGCAGCCAAGTTGGGGGTGGTAACGAGCAGTACTTC
TRBV28	.	.	TRBJ1-3	CASSSAGGGNTIYF	TGTGCCAGCAGTTCCGCCGGGGGAGGAAACACCATATATTTT
TRBV5-6	TRBD2	.	TRBJ2-7	CASSLVHEGLAGSYEQYF	TGTGCCAGCAGCTTGGTTCACGAGGGACTAGCGGGATCCTACGAGCAGTACTTC
TRBV18	.	.	TRBJ2-1	CASSARWDPPEIF	TGTGCCAGCTCAGCGAGATGGGACCCCCCAGAGATCTTC
TRBV6-6	TRBD1	.	TRBJ2-5	CASSPPTDRGQETQYF	TGTGCCAGCAGTCCCCCGACAGACAGGGGCCAAGAGACCCAGTACTTC
TRBV6-6	.	.	TRBJ2-3	CASSRRQDTDTQYF	TGTGCCAGCAGCAGACGACAGGACACAGATACGCAGTATTTT
TRBV28	.	once	TRBJ2-1	CASSSPLGNEQFF	TGTGCCAGCAGTTCTCCCTTAGGGAATGAGCAGTTCTTC
TRBV27	TRBD1	.	TRBJ1-1	CASRGQGRTEAFF	TGTGCCAGCAGGGGACAGGGAAGAACTGAAGCTTTCTTT
TRBV29-1	TRBD1	.	TRBJ2-6	CSVEDRGKFNSGANVLTF	TGCAGCGTTGAGGACAGGGGCAAATTCAACTCTGGGGCCAACGTCCTGACTTTC